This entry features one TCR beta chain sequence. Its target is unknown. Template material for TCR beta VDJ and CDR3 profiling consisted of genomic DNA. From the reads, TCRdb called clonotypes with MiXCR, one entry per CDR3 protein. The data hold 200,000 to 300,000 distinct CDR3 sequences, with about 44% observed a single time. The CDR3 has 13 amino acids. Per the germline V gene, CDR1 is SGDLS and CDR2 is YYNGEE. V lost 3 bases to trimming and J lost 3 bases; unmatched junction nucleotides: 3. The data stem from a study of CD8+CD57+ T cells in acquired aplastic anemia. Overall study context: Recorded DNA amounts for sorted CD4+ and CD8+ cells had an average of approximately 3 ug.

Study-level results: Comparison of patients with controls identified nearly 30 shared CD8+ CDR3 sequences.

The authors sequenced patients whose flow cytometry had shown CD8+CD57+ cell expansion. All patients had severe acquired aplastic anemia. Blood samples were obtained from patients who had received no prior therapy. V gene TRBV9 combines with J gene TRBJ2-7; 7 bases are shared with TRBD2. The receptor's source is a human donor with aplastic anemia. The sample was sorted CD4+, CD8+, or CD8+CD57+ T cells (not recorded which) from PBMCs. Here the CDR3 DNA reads TGTGCCAGCAGCGGGAGCGGGATCTACGAGCAGTACTTC. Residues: CASSGSGIYEQYF.